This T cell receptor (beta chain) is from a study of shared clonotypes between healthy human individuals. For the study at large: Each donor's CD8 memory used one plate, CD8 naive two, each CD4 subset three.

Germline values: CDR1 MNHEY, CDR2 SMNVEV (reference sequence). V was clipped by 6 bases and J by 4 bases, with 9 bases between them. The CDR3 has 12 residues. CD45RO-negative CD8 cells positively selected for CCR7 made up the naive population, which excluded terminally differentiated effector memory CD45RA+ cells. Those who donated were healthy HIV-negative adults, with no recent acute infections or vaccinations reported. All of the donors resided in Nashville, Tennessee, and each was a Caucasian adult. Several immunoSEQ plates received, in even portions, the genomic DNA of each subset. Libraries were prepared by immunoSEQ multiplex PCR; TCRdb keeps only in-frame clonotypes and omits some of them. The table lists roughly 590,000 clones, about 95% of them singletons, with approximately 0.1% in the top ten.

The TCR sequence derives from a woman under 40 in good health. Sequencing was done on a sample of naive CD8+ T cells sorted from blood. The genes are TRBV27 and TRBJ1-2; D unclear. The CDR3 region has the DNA TGTGCCAGCAGAGGCGGTCCCTATGGCTACACCTTC. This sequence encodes CASRGGPYGYTF.